Detailed here is one TCR beta chain. Its cognate antigen is unknown. Those who donated were healthy bone marrow donors. The study sampled nominally healthy donors, though unrecorded immune exposures were likely. This entry comes from a study of cytomegalovirus exposure and HLA in healthy donors. Study-wide findings and caveats: A later analysis showed TCR association rates differing by HLA locus, peaking at DRB1 and lowest at HLA-C.

Germline loops: CDR1 SGHDN, CDR2 FVKESK. The V segment lost 2 bases and the J segment 5 bases; nucleotides outside the gene matches: 10. The CDR3 is 17 amino acids. PCR involved 60 Vbeta and 13 Jbeta primers. Sequencing was performed with immunoSEQ multiplex PCR; in TCRdb, only in-frame clones are kept and a portion is missing. This sample yields 95,000 to 150,000 clones, of which roughly 80% are seen a single time; 7% to 9.5% belongs to the top ten. The gene calls are TRBV14 and TRBJ2-1, with 9 positions matching TRBD1. The clonotype comes from a man aged 25-45 years in good health and CMV-seropositive. The source material was PBMCs. The CDR3 bases are TGTGCCAGCAGCCAATCCTCCTCGGGACAGGGTAACAATGAGCAGTTCTTC. Translated: CASSQSSSGQGNNEQFF.